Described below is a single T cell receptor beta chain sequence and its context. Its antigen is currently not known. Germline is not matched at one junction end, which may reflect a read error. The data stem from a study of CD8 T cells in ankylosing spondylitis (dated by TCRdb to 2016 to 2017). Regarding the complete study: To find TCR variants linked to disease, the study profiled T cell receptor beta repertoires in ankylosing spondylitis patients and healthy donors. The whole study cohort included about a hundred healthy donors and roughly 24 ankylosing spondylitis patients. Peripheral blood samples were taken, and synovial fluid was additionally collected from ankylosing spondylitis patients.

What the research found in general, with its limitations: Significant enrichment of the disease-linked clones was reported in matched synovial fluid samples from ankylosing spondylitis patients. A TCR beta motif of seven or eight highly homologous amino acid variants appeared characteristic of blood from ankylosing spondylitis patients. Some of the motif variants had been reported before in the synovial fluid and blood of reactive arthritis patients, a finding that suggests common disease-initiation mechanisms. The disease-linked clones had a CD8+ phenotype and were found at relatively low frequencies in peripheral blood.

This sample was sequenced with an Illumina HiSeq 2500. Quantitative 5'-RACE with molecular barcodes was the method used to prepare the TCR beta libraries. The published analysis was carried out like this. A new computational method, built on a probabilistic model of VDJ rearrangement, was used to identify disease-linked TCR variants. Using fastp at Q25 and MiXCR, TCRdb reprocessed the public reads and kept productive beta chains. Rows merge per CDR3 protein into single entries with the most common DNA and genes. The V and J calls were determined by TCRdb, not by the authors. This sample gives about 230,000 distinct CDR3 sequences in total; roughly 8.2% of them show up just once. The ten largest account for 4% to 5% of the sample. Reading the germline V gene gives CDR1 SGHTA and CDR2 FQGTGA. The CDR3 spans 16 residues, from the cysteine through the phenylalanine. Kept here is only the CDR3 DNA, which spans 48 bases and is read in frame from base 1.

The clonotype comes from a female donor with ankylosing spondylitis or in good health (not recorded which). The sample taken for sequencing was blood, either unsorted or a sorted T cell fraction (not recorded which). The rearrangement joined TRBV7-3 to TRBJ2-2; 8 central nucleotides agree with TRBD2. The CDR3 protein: CASSKDGTSRTGELFF. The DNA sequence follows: TGTGCCAGCAGCAAAGATGGGACTAGTAGGACCGGGGAGCTATTTTTT.